Listed below are T cell receptor beta chains from one sample, sequenced in a study of cytomegalovirus exposure and HLA in healthy donors. Repertoires were generated with immunoSEQ multiplex PCR, while TCRdb's copy carries only in-frame clones and drops some. The specimen's table records more than 100,000 clones. The sequenced material came from PBMCs. The receptor set was obtained from a young man in good health and CMV-seronegative. Each CDR3 is given with its conserved first and last residue. The D gene is left open where the match is weak.

D	V	J	DNA	CDR3
NA	TRBV15	TRBJ2-6	TGTGCCACCAGCAGAGAGGACGGCAGGGCTGGGGCCAACGTCCTGACTTTC	CATSREDGRAGANVLTF
NA	TRBV4-1	TRBJ2-2	TGCGCCAGCAGCCCACCCCACGTCGGGTCCGGGGAGCTGTTTTTT	CASSPPHVGSGELFF
TRBD2	TRBV6-6	TRBJ2-7	TGTGCCAGCAGTCCGACTAGCGGGGGGAGGGAGCAGTACTTC	CASSPTSGGREQYF
NA	TRBV5-8	TRBJ2-1	TGTGCCAGCACGCGAACCTACAATGAGCAGTTCTTC	CASTRTYNEQFF
NA	TRBV5-1	TRBJ2-1	TGCGCCAGTGTGTCGGGGGTAGGGTCCAATGAGCAGTTCTTC	CASVSGVGSNEQFF
TRBD2	TRBV11-3	TRBJ2-3	TGTGCCAGCAGCTCCTCGGGGGGGAGCACAGATACGCAGTATTTT	CASSSSGGSTDTQYF
TRBD1	TRBV5-1	TRBJ1-2	TGCGCCAGCAGCTTGTCTCGGACAGGGTCGGAGGGCTACACCTTC	CASSLSRTGSEGYTF
TRBD2	TRBV5-4	TRBJ2-1	TGTGCCAGCAGCCCGGGACTAGCAGTATTGGATGAGCAGTTCTTC	CASSPGLAVLDEQFF
NA	TRBV6-5	TRBJ1-4	TGTGCCAGCGAGGCAGGGGTCACAACTAATGAAAAACTGTTTTTT	CASEAGVTTNEKLFF
TRBD2	TRBV10-1	TRBJ2-3	TGCGCCAGCAGTGATAATGAAGGATCCCGAGCGGGACTAGATGTGGATACGCAGTATTTT	CASSDNEGSRAGLDVDTQYF
NA	TRBV7-3	TRBJ2-6	TGTGCCAGCAGCTTAAGTGGCCGCTCTGGGGCCAACGTCCTGACTTTC	CASSLSGRSGANVLTF
NA	TRBV25-1	TRBJ2-2	TGTGCCAGCAGTGGGTACGTGGGGGGTGTAGGACTGGGCGGGGAGCTGTTTTTT	CASSGYVGGVGLGGELFF
NA	TRBV7-2	TRBJ2-1	TGTGCCAGCAGCTTAGGGAGTGAGCAGTTCTTC	CASSLGSEQFF
NA	TRBV28	TRBJ2-7	TGTGCCAGCAGTTTAGGGGGGGCGCTGTACGAGCAGTACTTC	CASSLGGALYEQYF
NA	TRBV30	TRBJ1-1	TGTGCCTGGAGTGTATGGGGCATGAACACTGAAGCTTTCTTT	CAWSVWGMNTEAFF
NA	TRBV5-4	TRBJ2-3	TGTGCCAGCAGCTCTGGGGCGGCTAGCACAGATACGCAGTATTTT	CASSSGAASTDTQYF
NA	TRBV7-9	TRBJ1-1	TGTGCCAGCAGCCCGACAGAGAACACTGAAGCTTTCTTT	CASSPTENTEAFF
TRBD1	TRBV5-6	TRBJ2-7	TGTGCCAGCAGCTACCTGACAGGGGGATACTACGAGCAGTACTTC	CASSYLTGGYYEQYF
TRBD1	TRBV5-6	TRBJ1-6	TGTGCCAGCAGCCCCAAATACGGACAGGGAGAATCCTATAATTCACCCCTCCACTTT	CASSPKYGQGESYNSPLHF
NA	TRBV7-6	TRBJ2-7	TGTGCCAGCAGCTTAGAGGGCGGGACCTACGAGCAGTACTTC	CASSLEGGTYEQYF
TRBD1	TRBV27	TRBJ1-1	TGTGCCAGCAGTTTCAGACAGGGGTGGGCAAACACTGAAGCTTTCTTT	CASSFRQGWANTEAFF
NA	TRBV7-9	TRBJ2-1	TGTGCCAGCAGCCCACGAGGATCAAAAGCCAATGAGCAGTTCTTC	CASSPRGSKANEQFF
TRBD1	TRBV19	TRBJ1-5	TGTGCCAGTAGTATAGGGGACAGGGTGAATCAGCCCCAGCATTTT	CASSIGDRVNQPQHF
TRBD2	TRBV10-2	TRBJ2-4	TGCGCCAGCAGCGCGGGGGGCAGGACCAAAAACATTCAGTACTTC	CASSAGGRTKNIQYF
TRBD1	TRBV18	TRBJ1-1	TGTGCCAGCTCACCTGGACAGGGGAAGAACACTGAAGCTTTCTTT	CASSPGQGKNTEAFF
NA	TRBV11-3	TRBJ2-2	TGTGCCAGCAGCTCTTCAGGGAATACCGGGGAGCTGTTTTTT	CASSSSGNTGELFF
TRBD2	TRBV7-9	TRBJ2-1	TGTGCCAGCAGCTTCATATCGAGCGGGAAGGGGAATGAGCAGTTCTTC	CASSFISSGKGNEQFF
TRBD1	TRBV30	TRBJ1-1	TGTGCCTGGAAAGACAGGGTAAAAAGGTATCGCCCTGAAGCTTTCTTT	CAWKDRVKRYRPEAFF
TRBD2	TRBV9	TRBJ2-3	TGTGCCAGCAGCCTTAGCGGGAAGAAAGATACGCAGTATTTT	CASSLSGKKDTQYF
NA	TRBV7-8	TRBJ2-5	TGTGCCAGCAGCTTAAGTAATATTGTACAGTTTGGAGAGACCCAGTACTTC	CASSLSNIVQFGETQYF
NA	TRBV5-1	TRBJ2-7	TGCGCCAGCAGCTTGAGTGTCAGCGGCGAGCAGTACTTC	CASSLSVSGEQYF
NA	TRBV19	TRBJ1-4	TGTGCCAGTAGCTACGGCAGGGGTGAAAAACTGTTTTTT	CASSYGRGEKLFF
NA	TRBV19	TRBJ2-3	TGTGCCAGTAGTCCCGGAAATAGCGTAATCAGCCCAGATACGCAGTATTTT	CASSPGNSVISPDTQYF
TRBD1	TRBV9	TRBJ2-7	TGTGCCAGCAGCGTGACCGGGACAGCTTCCTACGAGCAGTACTTC	CASSVTGTASYEQYF
NA	TRBV4-1	TRBJ1-2	TGCGCCAGCAGCCAAGAAGGGGGATCGGCTAACTATGGCTACACCTTC	CASSQEGGSANYGYTF
TRBD1	TRBV18	TRBJ1-1	TGTGCCAGCTCACCCACCGGGACAGGGATGAACACTGAAGCTTTCTTT	CASSPTGTGMNTEAFF
NA	TRBV19	TRBJ1-5	TGTGCCAGTAGTATACGTCTCCATCAGCCCCAGCATTTT	CASSIRLHQPQHF
TRBD1	TRBV11-2	TRBJ2-2	TGTGCCAGCAGCTCGGACAGGGGGATAGGCGGGGAGCTGTTTTTT	CASSSDRGIGGELFF
NA	TRBV14	TRBJ1-1	TGTGCCAGCAGCCGCAATCAGGGCTCTGAAGCTTTCTTT	CASSRNQGSEAFF
NA	TRBV5-1	TRBJ1-4	TGCGCCAGCAGCTTGGACGGAGGGAAAAAACTGTTTTTT	CASSLDGGKKLFF
NA	TRBV5-1	TRBJ1-1	TGCGCCAGCAGCCCCAGATTAGACAGGATGAACACTGAAGCTTTCTTT	CASSPRLDRMNTEAFF
NA	TRBV14	TRBJ1-5	TGTGCCAGCAGCCACCGGGATCAGCCCCAGCATTTT	CASSHRDQPQHF
NA	TRBV7-9	TRBJ1-5	TGTGCCAGCAGCCAAGACAGTAGCAATCAGCCCCAGCATTTT	CASSQDSSNQPQHF
NA	TRBV27	TRBJ1-1	TGTGCCAGCAGGGAGATTGGGGGCGCACGTACTGAAGCTTTCTTT	CASREIGGARTEAFF
NA	TRBV19	TRBJ1-2	TGTGCCGCGACTGGACAGACCTTCTATGGCTACACCTTC	CAATGQTFYGYTF
NA	TRBV19	TRBJ1-2	TGTGCCAGTAGCCCTGGTCAGGGGCGCGTCTATGGCTACACCTTC	CASSPGQGRVYGYTF
NA	TRBV27	TRBJ2-7	TGTGCCAGCAGTAATACCCCCTTTTCCGGGGAGCAGTACTTC	CASSNTPFSGEQYF
NA	TRBV13	TRBJ2-7	TGTGCCAGCAGCTCTATGGACAGCTCCTACGAGCAGTACTTC	CASSSMDSSYEQYF
NA	TRBV7-9	TRBJ1-2	TGTGCCAGCAGCTTAGCAGGGAGTATTACCGGGGATGGCTACACCTTC	CASSLAGSITGDGYTF